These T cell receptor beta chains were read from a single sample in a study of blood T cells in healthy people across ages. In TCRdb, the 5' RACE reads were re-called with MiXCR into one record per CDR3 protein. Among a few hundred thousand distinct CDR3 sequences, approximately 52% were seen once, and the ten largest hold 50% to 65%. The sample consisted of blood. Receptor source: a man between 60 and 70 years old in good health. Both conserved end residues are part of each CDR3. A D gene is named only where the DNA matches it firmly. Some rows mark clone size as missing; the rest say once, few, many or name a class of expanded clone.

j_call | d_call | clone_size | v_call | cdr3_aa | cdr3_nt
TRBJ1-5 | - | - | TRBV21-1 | CASSNTSTGDYSNRPQHF | TGTGCCAGCAGCAATACCTCCACAGGAGATTATAGCAATCGGCCCCAGCATTTT
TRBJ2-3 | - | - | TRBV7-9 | CASSLYRKTDTQYF | TGTGCCAGCAGCTTGTACAGGAAAACAGATACGCAGTATTTT
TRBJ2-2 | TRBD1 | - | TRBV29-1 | CSVQQGAGELFF | TGCAGCGTCCAACAGGGGGCCGGGGAGCTGTTTTTT
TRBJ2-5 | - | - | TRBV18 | CASSPAQAGGMETQYF | TGTGCCAGCTCACCCGCCCAGGCAGGGGGGATGGAGACCCAGTACTTC
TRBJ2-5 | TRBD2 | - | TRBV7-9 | CASSRGLGRLIQETQYF | TGTGCCAGCAGCCGCGGACTAGGGAGGCTAATACAAGAGACCCAGTACTTC
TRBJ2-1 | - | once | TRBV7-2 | CASSPVGTSCNEQFF | TGTGCCAGCAGCCCCGTCGGGACAAGTTGCAATGAGCAGTTCTTC
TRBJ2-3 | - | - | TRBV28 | CASSSLDLRTDTQYF | TGTGCCAGCAGTTCACTGGACCTCCGCACGGATACGCAGTATTTT
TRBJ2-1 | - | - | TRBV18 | CASSQMTGYNEQFF | TGTGCCAGCTCACAAATGACAGGTTACAATGAGCAGTTCTTC
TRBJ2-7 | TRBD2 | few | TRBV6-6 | CASRSLSGSGLEQYF | TGTGCCAGCAGGTCACTTAGCGGGAGTGGGCTCGAGCAGTACTTC
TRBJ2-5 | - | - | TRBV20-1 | CSARTAETQYF | TGCAGTGCTAGGACAGCCGAGACCCAGTACTTC
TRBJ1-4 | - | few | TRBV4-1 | CASSQGPVGKLFF | TGCGCCAGCAGCCAAGGGCCGGTAGGAAAACTGTTTTTT
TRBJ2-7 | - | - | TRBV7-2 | CASSQVWNWGNDYEQYF | TGTGCCAGCAGCCAAGTTTGGAATTGGGGGAACGACTACGAGCAGTACTTC
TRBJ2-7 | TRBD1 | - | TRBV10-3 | CAISGTGDERYEQYF | TGTGCCATCAGTGGGACAGGGGATGAGAGGTACGAGCAGTACTTC
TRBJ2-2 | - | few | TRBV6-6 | CASRGGLFTIGELFF | TGTGCCAGCCGAGGGGGACTCTTCACAATCGGGGAGCTGTTTTTT
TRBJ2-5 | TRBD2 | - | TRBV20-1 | CSGASGPPLDEQYF | TGCAGTGGAGCTAGCGGTCCCCCTTTGGATGAGCAGTACTTC
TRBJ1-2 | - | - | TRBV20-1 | CSAILAGNGYTF | TGCAGTGCTATCCTGGCAGGCAATGGCTACACCTTC
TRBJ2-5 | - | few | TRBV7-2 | CASSYSWGVRETQYF | TGTGCCAGCAGCTACTCCTGGGGGGTTCGGGAGACCCAGTACTTC
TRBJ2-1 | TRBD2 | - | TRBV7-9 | CASLGLPSEQFF | TGTGCCAGCTTGGGACTACCTAGTGAGCAGTTCTTC
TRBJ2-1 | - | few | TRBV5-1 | CASSFGGPGNEQFF | TGCGCCAGCAGCTTTGGGGGCCCGGGCAATGAGCAGTTCTTC
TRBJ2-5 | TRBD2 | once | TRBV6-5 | CASSYGLAGEAETQYF | TGTGCCAGCAGTTACGGGCTAGCGGGAGAGGCAGAGACCCAGTACTTC
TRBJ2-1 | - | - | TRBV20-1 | CSARKNEQFF | TGCAGTGCTAGAAAGAATGAGCAGTTCTTC
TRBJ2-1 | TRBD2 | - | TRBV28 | CASSLLGGQSRQFF | TGTGCCAGCAGTTTACTGGGAGGGCAGAGCAGGCAGTTCTTC
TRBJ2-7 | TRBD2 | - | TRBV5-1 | CASSGEGIDEQYF | TGCGCCAGCAGCGGGGAGGGGATCGACGAGCAGTACTTC
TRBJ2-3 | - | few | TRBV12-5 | CASATQQGSTDTQYF | TGTGCTAGTGCCACTCAGCAGGGGAGCACAGATACGCAGTATTTT
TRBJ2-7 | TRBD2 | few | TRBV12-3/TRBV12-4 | CASSFGASGRVEQYF | TGTGCCAGCAGTTTCGGGGCTAGCGGGAGAGTCGAGCAGTACTTC
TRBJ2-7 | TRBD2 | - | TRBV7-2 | CASSGASGIYEQYF | TGTGCCAGCAGCGGCGCTAGCGGGATCTACGAGCAGTACTTC
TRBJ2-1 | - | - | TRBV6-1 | CASSVVKGSPNEQFF | TGTGCCAGCAGTGTAGTAAAGGGCAGCCCAAATGAGCAGTTCTTC
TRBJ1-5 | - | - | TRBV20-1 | CSAREQFNQPQHF | TGCAGTGCTAGAGAACAGTTCAATCAGCCCCAGCATTTT
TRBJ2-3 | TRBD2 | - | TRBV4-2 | CASSYNPSGGEDTQYF | TGTGCCAGCAGCTACAACCCCAGCGGGGGGGAGGATACGCAGTATTTT
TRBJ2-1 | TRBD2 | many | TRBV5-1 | CASRTTSGGPNEQFF | TGCGCCAGCAGGACTACTAGCGGGGGACCCAATGAGCAGTTCTTC
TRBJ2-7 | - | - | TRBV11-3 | CASSFPGGGQGAHEQYF | TGTGCCAGCAGCTTTCCGGGGGGGGGACAGGGTGCCCACGAGCAGTACTTC
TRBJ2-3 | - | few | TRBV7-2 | CASSLPSAPGDTQYF | TGTGCCAGCAGCTTGCCTAGCGCGCCTGGAGATACGCAGTATTTT
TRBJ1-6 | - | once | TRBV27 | CASTKQPYNSPLHF | TGTGCCAGCACGAAGCAACCCTATAATTCACCCCTCCACTTT
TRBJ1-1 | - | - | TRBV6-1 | CASSKNTEAFF | TGTGCCAGCAGTAAGAACACTGAAGCTTTCTTT
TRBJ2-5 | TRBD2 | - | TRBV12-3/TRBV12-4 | CASSLKFLAGGLRLYNEQYF | TGTGCCAGCAGTTTAAAGTTCCTAGCGGGGGGGCTTAGGCTCTACAATGAGCAGTACTTC
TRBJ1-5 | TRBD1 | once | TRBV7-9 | CASSTTQGVNQPQHF | TGTGCCAGCAGCACGACACAGGGGGTTAATCAGCCCCAGCATTTT
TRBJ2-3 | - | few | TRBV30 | CAWSVGFQSWQYF | TGTGCCTGGAGTGTCGGTTTCCAGTCGTGGCAGTATTTT
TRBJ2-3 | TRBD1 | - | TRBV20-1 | CSASGGQGVRADTQYF | TGCAGTGCTAGTGGGGGACAGGGGGTTCGTGCAGATACGCAGTATTTT
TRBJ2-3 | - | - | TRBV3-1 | CASSQRGSTDTQYF | TGTGCCAGCAGCCAACGGGGTAGCACAGATACGCAGTATTTT
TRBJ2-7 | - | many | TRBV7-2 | CASSPSWGRSYEQYF | TGTGCCAGCAGCCCCTCATGGGGGCGTTCCTACGAGCAGTACTTC
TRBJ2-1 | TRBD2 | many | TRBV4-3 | CASSPMTSGSRSEQFF | TGCGCCAGCAGCCCGATGACTAGCGGGAGTCGATCTGAGCAGTTCTTC
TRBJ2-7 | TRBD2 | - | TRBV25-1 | CASSKGLAGLYEQYF | TGTGCCAGCAGCAAAGGACTAGCGGGCCTCTACGAGCAGTACTTC
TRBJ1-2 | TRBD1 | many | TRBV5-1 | CASSLAGTGGGYTF | TGCGCCAGCAGCTTGGCCGGGACAGGGGGTGGCTACACCTTC
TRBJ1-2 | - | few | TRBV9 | CASSAQGVHGYTF | TGTGCCAGCAGCGCACAGGGCGTCCATGGCTACACCTTC
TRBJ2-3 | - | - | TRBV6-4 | CASSDSLRADTQYF | TGTGCCAGCAGTGACTCGCTCAGGGCAGATACGCAGTATTTT
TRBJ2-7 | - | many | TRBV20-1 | CSARKGLYSYEQYF | TGCAGTGCTAGGAAGGGCCTATACTCCTACGAGCAGTACTTC
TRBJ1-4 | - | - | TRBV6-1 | CASIPRQGIEKLFF | TGTGCCAGCATCCCGCGGCAGGGGATTGAAAAACTGTTTTTT
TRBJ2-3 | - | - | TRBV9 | CASSFSASTDTQYF | TGTGCCAGCAGCTTCAGCGCTAGCACAGATACGCAGTATTTT
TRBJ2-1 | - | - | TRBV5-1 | CASSLQDTYNEQFF | TGCGCCAGCAGCTTACAGGACACGTACAATGAGCAGTTCTTC
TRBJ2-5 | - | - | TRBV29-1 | CSVGAGETQYF | TGCAGCGTTGGGGCAGGGGAGACCCAGTACTTC
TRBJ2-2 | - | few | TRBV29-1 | CSVGKRTDPGELFF | TGCAGCGTTGGAAAGCGCACAGACCCCGGGGAGCTGTTTTTT
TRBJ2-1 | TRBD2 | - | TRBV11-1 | CASSRGSSNEQFF | TGTGCCAGCAGCCGCGGGAGTAGCAATGAGCAGTTCTTC
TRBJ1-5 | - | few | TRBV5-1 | CASSLTGDSNQPQHF | TGCGCCAGCAGCTTGACCGGGGATAGCAATCAGCCCCAGCATTTT
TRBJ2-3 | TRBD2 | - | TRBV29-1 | CSVDPTSGMADTQYF | TGCAGCGTTGATCCGACTAGCGGGATGGCAGATACGCAGTATTTT
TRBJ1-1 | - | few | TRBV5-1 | CASSLGRDTTEAFF | TGCGCCAGCAGCTTGGGGCGGGACACCACTGAAGCTTTCTTT
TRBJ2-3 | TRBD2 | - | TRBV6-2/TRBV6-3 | CASGPGAGGTDTQYF | TGTGCCAGCGGTCCGGGAGCGGGGGGCACAGATACGCAGTATTTT